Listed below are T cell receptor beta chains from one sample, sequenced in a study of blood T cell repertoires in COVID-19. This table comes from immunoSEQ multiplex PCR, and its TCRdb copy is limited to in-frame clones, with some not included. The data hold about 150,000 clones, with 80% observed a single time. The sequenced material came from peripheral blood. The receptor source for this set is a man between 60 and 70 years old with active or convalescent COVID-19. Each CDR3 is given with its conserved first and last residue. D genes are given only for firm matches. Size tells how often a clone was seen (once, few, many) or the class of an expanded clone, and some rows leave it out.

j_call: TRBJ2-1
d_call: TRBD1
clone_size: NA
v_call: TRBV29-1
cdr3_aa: CSVEGTGGLGNEQFF
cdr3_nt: TGCAGCGTTGAAGGTACAGGGGGTCTCGGCAATGAGCAGTTCTTC

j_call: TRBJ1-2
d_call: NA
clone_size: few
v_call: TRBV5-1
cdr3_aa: CASSLDSNYGYTF
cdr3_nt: TGCGCCAGCAGCTTGGACAGCAACTATGGCTACACCTTC

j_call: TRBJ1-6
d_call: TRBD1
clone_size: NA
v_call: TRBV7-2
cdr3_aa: CASSPTGSSNSPLHF
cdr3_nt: TGTGCCAGCAGCCCGACAGGGTCGAGTAATTCACCCCTCCACTTT

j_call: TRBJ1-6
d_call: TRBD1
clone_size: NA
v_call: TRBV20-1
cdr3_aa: CSASPGGESPLHF
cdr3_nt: TGCAGTGCTAGTCCAGGGGGTGAGTCACCCCTCCACTTT

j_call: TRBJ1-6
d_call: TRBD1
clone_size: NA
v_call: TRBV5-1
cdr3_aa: CASRDREGSPLHF
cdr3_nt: TGCGCCAGCAGGGACAGGGAAGGTTCACCCCTCCACTTT

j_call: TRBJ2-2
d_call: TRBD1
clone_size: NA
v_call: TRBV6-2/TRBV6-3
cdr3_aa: CASSWTGGNTGELFF
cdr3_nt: TGTGCCAGCAGTTGGACAGGTGGGAACACCGGGGAGCTGTTTTTT

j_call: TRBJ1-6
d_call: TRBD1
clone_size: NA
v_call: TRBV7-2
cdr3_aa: CASSPRQGARSPLHF
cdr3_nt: TGTGCCAGCAGCCCAAGACAGGGGGCGAGGTCACCCCTCCACTTT

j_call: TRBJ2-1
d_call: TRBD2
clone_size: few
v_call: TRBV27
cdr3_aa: CASSLYPSGSFYNEQFF
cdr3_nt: TGTGCCAGCAGTTTATACCCTAGCGGGAGCTTTTACAATGAGCAGTTCTTC

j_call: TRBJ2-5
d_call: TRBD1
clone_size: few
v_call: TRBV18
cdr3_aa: CASSPQGANQETQYF
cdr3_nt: TGTGCCAGCTCACCCCAGGGGGCAAACCAAGAGACCCAGTACTTC

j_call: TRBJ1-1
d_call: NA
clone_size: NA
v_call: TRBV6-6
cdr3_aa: CAIGGRAEAFF
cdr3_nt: TGTGCCATCGGTGGGCGGGCTGAAGCTTTCTTT

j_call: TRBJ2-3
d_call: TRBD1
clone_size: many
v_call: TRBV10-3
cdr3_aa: CAISEFGQGTDTQYF
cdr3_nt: TGTGCCATCAGTGAGTTTGGACAGGGCACAGATACGCAGTATTTT

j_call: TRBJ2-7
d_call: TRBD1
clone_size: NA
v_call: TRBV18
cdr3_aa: CASSRDRGYEQYF
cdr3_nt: TGTGCCAGCTCACGGGACAGGGGCTACGAGCAGTACTTC

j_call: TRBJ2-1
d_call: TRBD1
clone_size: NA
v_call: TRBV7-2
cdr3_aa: CASSLAGTGSYNEQFF
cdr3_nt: TGTGCCAGCAGCTTAGCGGGGACAGGGTCGTACAATGAGCAGTTCTTC

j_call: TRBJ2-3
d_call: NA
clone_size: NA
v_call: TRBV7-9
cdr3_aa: CASTLSPDTQYF
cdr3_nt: TGTGCCAGCACCCTGTCCCCAGATACGCAGTATTTT

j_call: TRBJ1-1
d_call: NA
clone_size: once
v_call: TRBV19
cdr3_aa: CASYPGSGNTEAFF
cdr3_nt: TGTGCCAGTTATCCCGGATCGGGGAACACTGAAGCTTTCTTT

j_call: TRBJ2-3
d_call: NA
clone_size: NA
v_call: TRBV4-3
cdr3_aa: CASSQGGGRDTDTQYF
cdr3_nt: TGCGCCAGCAGCCAAGGAGGGGGGAGGGACACAGATACGCAGTATTTT

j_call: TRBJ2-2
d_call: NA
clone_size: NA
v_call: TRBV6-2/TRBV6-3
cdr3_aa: CASSWGSLGELFF
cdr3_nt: TGTGCCAGCAGTTGGGGCTCTCTGGGGGAGCTGTTTTTT

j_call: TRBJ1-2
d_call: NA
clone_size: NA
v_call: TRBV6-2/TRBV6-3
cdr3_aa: CASSSGYGYTF
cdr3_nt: TGTGCCAGCAGTTCGGGTTACGGCTACACCTTC

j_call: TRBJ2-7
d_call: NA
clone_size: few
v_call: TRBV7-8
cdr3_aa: CASSLSAGAEQYF
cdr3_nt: TGTGCCAGCAGCTTAAGTGCAGGGGCCGAGCAGTACTTC

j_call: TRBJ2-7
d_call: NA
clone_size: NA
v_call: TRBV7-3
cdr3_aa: CASSLIGGIEQYF
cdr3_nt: TGTGCCAGCAGCTTAATAGGCGGGATCGAGCAGTACTTC

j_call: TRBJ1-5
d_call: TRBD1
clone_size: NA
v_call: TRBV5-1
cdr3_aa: CASALNRGEQPQHF
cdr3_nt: TGCGCCAGCGCCCTAAACAGGGGGGAACAGCCCCAGCATTTT

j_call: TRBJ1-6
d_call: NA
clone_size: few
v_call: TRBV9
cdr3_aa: CASSVDEGAYNSPLHF
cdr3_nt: TGTGCCAGCAGCGTAGATGAGGGCGCCTATAATTCACCCCTCCACTTT

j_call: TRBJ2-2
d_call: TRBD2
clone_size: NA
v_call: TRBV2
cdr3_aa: CASTPWGVAGGTGELFF
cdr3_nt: TGTGCCAGCACCCCCTGGGGAGTAGCGGGAGGCACCGGGGAGCTGTTTTTT

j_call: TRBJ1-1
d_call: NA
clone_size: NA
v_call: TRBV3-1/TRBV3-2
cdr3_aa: CASSLKGWTEAFF
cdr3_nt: TGTGCCAGCAGCCTCAAGGGGTGGACTGAAGCTTTCTTT